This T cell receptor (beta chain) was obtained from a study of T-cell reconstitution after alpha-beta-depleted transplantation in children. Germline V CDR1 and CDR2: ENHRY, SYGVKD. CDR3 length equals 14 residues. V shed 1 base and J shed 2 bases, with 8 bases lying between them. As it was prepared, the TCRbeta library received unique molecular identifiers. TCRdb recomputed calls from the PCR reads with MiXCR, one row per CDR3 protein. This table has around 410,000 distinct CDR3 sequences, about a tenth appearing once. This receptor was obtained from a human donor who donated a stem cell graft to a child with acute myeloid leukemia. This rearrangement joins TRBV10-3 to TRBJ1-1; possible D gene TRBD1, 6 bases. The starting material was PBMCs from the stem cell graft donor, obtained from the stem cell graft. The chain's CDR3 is CAISEWDINTEAFF. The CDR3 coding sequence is TGTGCCATCAGTGAGTGGGACATCAACACTGAAGCTTTCTTT.